This TCR beta chain was sequenced for a study of healthy donors' naive CD4 and CD8 T cells. On this clonotype itself: No antigen is known for it.

CDR3 length: 15 residues. Germline V CDR1 and CDR2: SGHDT, YYEEEE. The ends were cut back, 0 bases at V and 0 bases at J, with 7 bases in the middle. A linear amplification protocol produced the TCR libraries from 500 ng of total RNA. Via MiXCR, TCRdb re-called the reads, giving one row per CDR3 protein. In the table there are around 200,000 distinct CDR3 sequences, around 80% of which are singletons. Notes on the study in general: A reported CD4+/CD8+ bias affected most V and J genes in naive cells.

The sequenced sample consisted of naive CD4+ and CD8+ T cells sorted from blood, pooled from several donors. The receptor's source is a pool of human donors in good health; the sample pools cells from several healthy donors. This chain links TRBV5-6 with TRBJ2-1; D gene unclear. This CDR3 is CASSLGEFSYNEQFF. Here the CDR3 DNA reads TGTGCCAGCAGCTTGGGCGAGTTCTCCTACAATGAGCAGTTCTTC. The full variable domain, with the rest looked up from reference TRBV5-6 and TRBJ2-1, is DAGVTQSPTHLIKTRGQQVTLRCSPKSGHDTVSWYQQALGQGPQFIFQYYEEEERQRGNFPDRFSGHQFPNYSSELNVNALLLGDSALYLCASSLGEFSYNEQFFGPGTRLTVL.